One sample yielded the 23 T cell receptor beta chains listed below, sequenced in a study of blood T cell repertoires in COVID-19. Assay used: immunoSEQ multiplex PCR; TCRdb lists only in-frame clones, some missing. The sample lists tens of thousands of clones; roughly four fifths were seen once. Input material: peripheral blood. Receptors originate from a woman in her sixties or seventies with acute or convalescent COVID-19.

This rearrangement joins TRBV5-4 to TRBJ2-5; 8 positions agree with TRBD1. Germline values: CDR1 SGHNT, CDR2 YYREEE (reference sequence). The CDR3 has 17 residues. With V trimmed by 0 bases and J by 1 base, 8 bases remained unmatched. CDR3 nucleotide sequence: TGTGCCAGCAGCTTGGGGGCAGGGGGCGCGAGCCAAGAGACCCAGTACTTC. It encodes CASSLGAGGASQETQYF.

The J gene is TRBJ2-2, the V gene TRBV2, with 9 bases lining up with TRBD1. The CDR3 contains 15 residues. J lost 4 bases, V lost 6 bases, and 6 bases had no gene match. The germline gives CDR1 SNHLY, CDR2 FYNNEI. The CDR3 here is CASSGDRDLTGELFF. In nucleotides, the CDR3 is TGTGCCAGCAGCGGGGACAGGGACCTCACCGGGGAGCTGTTTTTT.

This chain links TRBV13 with TRBJ2-7, with TRBD1 identical over 7 bases. The CDR3 sequence is 14 residues long. Germline CDR1 is PRHDT and CDR2 is FYEKMQ (reference sequence). The V segment lost 5 bases and the J segment 0 bases; nucleotides outside the gene matches: 4. The CDR3 region is CASSAGTDSYEQYF. The CDR3 DNA follows: TGTGCCAGCAGCGCCGGGACAGACTCCTACGAGCAGTACTTC.

The rearrangement joins TRBV5-1 to TRBJ2-3; TRBD2 agrees at 7 bases. This CDR3 spans 15 amino acids. Germline values: CDR1 SGHRS, CDR2 YFSETQ. Trimming at V came to 1 base and at J to 0 bases, leaving 2 bases not matched to a gene. The CDR3 DNA reads as TGCGCCAGCAGCTTGAGCGGGGTTAGCACAGATACGCAGTATTTT. Protein: CASSLSGVSTDTQYF.

This sequence joins TRBV27 and TRBJ1-5, with a possible D match to TRBD1 (6 bases). This CDR3 has 14 residues. With 3 bases removed from V and 7 bases from J, the gap between germline ends came to 13 bases. From germline, CDR1 is MNHEY and CDR2 SMNVEV (reference sequence). The CDR3 DNA is TGTGCCAGCAGTTTCCCTACAGGGTCCCAGCCCCAGCATTTT. It codes for CASSFPTGSQPQHF.

V gene TRBV9 combines with J gene TRBJ2-3, with TRBD2 as a possible D gene (5 bases). Germline V gives CDR1 SGDLS, CDR2 YYNGEE. The CDR3 is made up of 16 amino acids. V was shortened by 4 bases and J by 1 base, with 16 bases between the two germline ends. CDR3 nucleotides: TGTGCCAGCAGCCGCTCTTGGAGGTTCGGCACAGATACGCAGTATTTT. Its translation: CASSRSWRFGTDTQYF.

The chain has TRBV30 and TRBJ1-2; D is perhaps TRBD1 (5 bases). V was clipped by 4 bases and J by 1 base, with 13 bases between them. The CDR3 length is 14 residues. The germline V gene has CDR1 GTSNPN and CDR2 SVGIG (reference sequence). In DNA, the CDR3 is TGTGCCTGGAAAGGGGACTCAATTAACTATGGCTACACCTTC. Residues: CAWKGDSINYGYTF.

In its sample, this clone was seen once. V and J are TRBV15 and TRBJ1-1; 7 nucleotides agree with TRBD1. The V gene end was trimmed by 0 bases and the J gene end by 5 bases; junction bases not matched to a gene: 0. The CDR3 has 13 amino acids. Germline V gene lookup returns CDR1 LNHNV and CDR2 YYDKDF (reference sequence). CDR3 sequence (DNA): TGTGCCACCAGCAGAGAACAGGGGACTGAAGCTTTCTTT. Encoded protein: CATSREQGTEAFF.

This chain joins TRBV6-1 and TRBJ1-5; weak D call: TRBD1 (5 bases). Trimming took off 2 bases at V and 4 bases at J, with 24 bases between the two ends. Germline values: CDR1 MNHNS, CDR2 SASEGT. This CDR3 is built from 19 residues. CDR3 sequence: CASSESNSVLGRNNQPQHF. In nucleotides, the CDR3 is TGTGCCAGCAGTGAAAGTAACAGCGTACTGGGGCGAAATAATCAGCCCCAGCATTTT.

The gene calls are TRBV2 and TRBJ1-1; TRBD1 is a possible D gene (5 bases). Germline CDR1 SNHLY, CDR2 FYNNEI. The CDR3 totals 13 residues. Trimming shortened V by 8 bases and J by 4 bases, and 14 bases separated the two germline ends. The chain's CDR3 is CASRSGGVTEAFF. The CDR3, as DNA: TGTGCCAGCCGGAGCGGAGGGGTCACTGAAGCTTTCTTT. The full variable domain, rest sourced from reference TRBV2 and TRBJ1-1, is EPEVTQTPSHQVTQMGQEVILRCVPISNHLYFYWYRQILGQKVEFLVSFYNNEISEKSEIFDDQFSVERPDGSNFTLKIRSTKLEDSAMYFCASRSGGVTEAFFGQGTRLTVV.

The sample holds a few counts of this clone. The chain recombines TRBV6-4 with TRBJ1-1; 9 bases map to TRBD1. There are 13 residues in the CDR3. Germline V CDR1 and CDR2: MRHNA, SNTAGT. Unmatched junction bases numbered 6, after V lost 3 bases and J lost 10 bases. The chain's CDR3 is CASSEETGGRAFF. The CDR3, as DNA: TGTGCCAGCAGTGAGGAAACAGGGGGCCGAGCTTTCTTT.

The CDR3 DNA is TGTGCCAGCAGCCCCGTTAGTAGCGGGTCCGGCGAGCAGTACTTC. Protein product: CASSPVSSGSGEQYF. The rearrangement links TRBV7-2 to TRBJ2-7; TRBD2 agrees at 7 bases. In germline, CDR1 is SGHTA, CDR2 FQGNSA. The CDR3 consists of 15 residues. The junction had 13 bases not matched to a gene; V was cut back by 5 bases and J by 6 bases.

The V call is TRBV5-1, the J call TRBJ2-3, with TRBD2 identical over 15 bases. V gave up 4 bases and J gave up 0 bases; unmatched junction bases: 6. Germline assignment: CDR1 SGHRS and CDR2 YFSETQ. This CDR3 is 18 amino acids long. The CDR3 region has the DNA TGCGCCAGCAGCCCTCCGGGACTAGCGGGGGGTAGCACAGATACGCAGTATTTT. Its translation: CASSPPGLAGGSTDTQYF.

The table lists this clone with a few counts. V is TRBV3-1 (or the pseudogene TRBV3-2) and J is TRBJ1-2; D call uncertain. V was shortened by 1 base and J by 10 bases, with 10 bases between the two germline ends. Germline CDR1 and CDR2: LGHDT and YNNKEL (reference sequence). The CDR3 is 12 amino acids. This CDR3 is CASSQVGGIYTF. CDR3 nucleotides: TGTGCCAGCAGCCAAGTTGGCGGAATCTACACCTTC.

V is TRBV6-5 and J is TRBJ2-7, with D perhaps matching TRBD1 (5 bases). In germline, CDR1 is MNHEY, CDR2 SVGAGI. The V end was cut by 6 bases, the J end by 5 bases, with 17 bases between. This CDR3 is built from 14 residues. CDR3 in amino acids: CASRGQSPRNEQYF. As DNA, the CDR3 is TGTGCCAGCAGGGGGCAGAGCCCCAGGAACGAGCAGTACTTC.

Here the CDR3 DNA reads TGCGCCAGCAGCTTGGGACACCTGAACACTGAAGCTTTCTTT. It encodes CASSLGHLNTEAFF. The chain joins TRBV5-1 to TRBJ1-1; D call uncertain. The CDR3 extends over 14 amino acids. Germline V gives CDR1 SGHRS, CDR2 YFSETQ. Trimming pared 0 bases from V and 0 bases from J, leaving 6 bases between. Full variable domain (outside the CDR3, taken from reference TRBV5-1 and TRBJ1-1): KAGVTQTPRYLIKTRGQQVTLSCSPISGHRSVSWYQQTPGQGLQFLFEYFSETQRNKGNFPGRFSGRQFSNSRSEMNVSTLELGDSALYLCASSLGHLNTEAFFGQGTRLTVV.

This chain uses TRBV5-5 with TRBJ1-1; D call uncertain. The CDR3 length is 13 residues. V lost 1 base and J lost 3, with 7 bases in between. CDR1 is SGHKS and CDR2 is YYEKEE in the germline V gene (reference sequence). As DNA, the CDR3 is TGTGCCAGCAGCTTGCTCAGATACACTGAAGCTTTCTTT. Residues: CASSLLRYTEAFF.

This clone was seen a single time. The V and J genes are TRBV7-6 and TRBJ2-7; 10 bases agree with TRBD1. Germline V gives CDR1 SGHVS, CDR2 FNYEAQ. V shed 5 bases, J shed 4 bases, and the junction held 11 bases outside the gene matches. The CDR3 extends over 16 amino acids. The CDR3 loop is CASSPLPGTGVYEQYF. The CDR3 DNA is TGTGCCAGCAGCCCACTCCCCGGGACAGGGGTTTACGAGCAGTACTTC.

The chain uses TRBV20-1 and TRBJ1-5, with D maybe TRBD1 (5 bases). The ends were cut back, 6 bases at V and 5 bases at J, with 14 bases in the middle. CDR1 is DFQATT, CDR2 SNEGSKA, per germline (reference sequence). The CDR3 is 13 residues long. DNA for the CDR3: TGCAGTGCCAGTCCCCGGGGGGATCAGCCCCAGCATTTT. Translation gives CSASPRGDQPQHF.

The chain employs TRBV19 and TRBJ2-3, with a possible D match to TRBD2 (5 bases). The CDR3 has 16 residues. Trimming pared 1 base from V and 0 bases from J, leaving 11 bases between. Germline loops: CDR1 LNHDA, CDR2 SQIVND (reference sequence). CDR3 DNA: TGTGCCAGTAGTATAGGTTACCGGGGAAGCACAGATACGCAGTATTTT. Translating gives CASSIGYRGSTDTQYF.

The chain has TRBV24-1 and TRBJ1-3, with 7 bases lining up with TRBD1. Germline V lookup: CDR1 KGHDR, CDR2 SFDVKD. The V and J ends lost 5 bases and 3 bases, in that order; junction bases with no gene match: 6. The CDR3 has 15 residues. This chain's CDR3 is CATSVPDRDGNTIYF. For the CDR3, the DNA is TGTGCCACCAGTGTTCCCGACAGGGATGGAAACACCATATATTTT.

The rearrangement joins TRBV11-1 to TRBJ1-4; the D gene is possibly TRBD1 (5 bases). CDR3 length equals 14 residues. Germline-derived CDR1 and CDR2 are SGHAT and FQDESV (reference sequence). V lost 4 bases and J 7 bases, leaving 13 bases between the germline ends. The CDR3 DNA follows: TGTGCCAGCAGCTCGGGGGGAGAAAGTGAAAAACTGTTTTTT. Protein: CASSSGGESEKLFF.

The chain has TRBV5-1 and TRBJ1-3, with a weak D call TRBD1 (6 bases). The CDR3 is 14 amino acids. CDR1 and CDR2 from the germline V gene are SGHRS and YFSETQ. V was pared by 4 bases and J by 0 bases, with 8 bases between. The CDR3 is CASSPDSSGNTIYF. In nucleotides, the CDR3 is TGCGCCAGCAGCCCGGACAGCTCTGGAAACACCATATATTTT.